Below, 18 T cell receptor beta chains from the same sample are listed, as sequenced in a study of cytomegalovirus exposure and HLA in healthy donors. Primers for the PCR totalled 60 Vbeta and 13 Jbeta. The protocol was immunoSEQ multiplex PCR, while the TCRdb copy is restricted to in-frame clones and leaves out a portion. The sample comprises under 200,000 clones, 80% of which are singletons, and around 5.4% rests with the top ten. Input material: PBMCs. Receptors were obtained from a man aged 40-50 years in good health and CMV-seronegative.

Only one count was recorded for this clone. The J gene is TRBJ2-3, the V gene TRBV7-2, with D possibly TRBD2 on 7 matching bases. Germline V gene sequence: CDR1 SGHTA, CDR2 FQGNSA. The length of the CDR3 is 13 residues. V was clipped by 8 bases and J by 1 base, with 10 bases between them. CDR3 coding DNA: TGTGCCAGCGGGAGGGGGGGCACAGATACGCAGTATTTT. It specifies CASGRGGTDTQYF. Based on the CDR3 plus reference TRBV7-2 and TRBJ2-3, the full variable domain is GAGVSQSPSNKVTEKGKDVELRCDPISGHTALYWYRQSLGQGLEFLIYFQGNSAPDKSGLPSDRFSAERTGGSVSTLTIQRTQQEDSAVYLCASGRGGTDTQYFGPGTRLTVL.

The sample holds one count of this clone. V is TRBV7-2 and J is TRBJ2-7, with 7 bases lining up with TRBD1. From germline, CDR1 is SGHTA and CDR2 FQGNSA. The CDR3 has 15 residues. The V segment lost 4 bases and the J segment 0 bases; nucleotides outside the gene matches: 6. CDR3 nucleotide sequence: TGTGCCAGCAGCTCCTTGGACAGGCTCTCCTACGAGCAGTACTTC. Protein: CASSSLDRLSYEQYF.

This clone turned up a few times. V gene TRBV6-8 combines with J gene TRBJ1-4; 7 bases match TRBD1. Unmatched junction bases numbered 7, after V lost 7 bases and J lost 8 bases. The CDR3 runs 13 residues. Germline assignment: CDR1 MNHGY and CDR2 SAAAGT. The DNA of the CDR3 is TGTGCCAGCATCGAGGGGGCCTGGGAAAAACTGTTTTTT. As protein: CASIEGAWEKLFF.

CDR3 coding DNA: TGTGCCAGCAGTGATGGGGGGGATCAGCCCCAGCATTTT. This codes for CASSDGGDQPQHF. The chain uses TRBV6-4 and TRBJ1-5, with a tentative D call TRBD1 (5 bases). This CDR3 has 13 amino acids. V gave up 3 bases and J gave up 5 bases, with 8 bases separating them. Germline CDR1 MRHNA, CDR2 SNTAGT.

The gene calls are TRBV18 and TRBJ1-1; the D gene is possibly TRBD1 (5 bases). The CDR3 runs 14 residues. Germline V gene sequence: CDR1 KGHSH, CDR2 LQKENI. The ends were cut back, 2 bases at V and 8 bases at J, with 15 bases in the middle. DNA of the CDR3: TGTGCCAGCTCACCAGTCGCAGGGCCACCCGAAGCTTTCTTT. This codes for CASSPVAGPPEAFF.

The chain recombines TRBV7-9 with TRBJ2-3; 9 bases fit TRBD1. This CDR3 has 16 amino acids. Germline V gene sequence: CDR1 SEHNR, CDR2 FQNEAQ (reference sequence). V was pared by 3 bases and J by 0 bases, with 4 bases of the junction left unmatched. The CDR3 sequence is CASSFPGTGSTDTQYF. Here the CDR3 DNA reads TGTGCCAGCAGCTTCCCCGGGACAGGGAGCACAGATACGCAGTATTTT.

This chain links TRBV19 with TRBJ1-5, with D perhaps matching TRBD1 (6 bases). Trimming pared 6 bases from V and 2 bases from J, leaving 17 bases between. The CDR3 is 16 amino acids. From germline, CDR1 is LNHDA and CDR2 SQIVND (reference sequence). CDR3 in amino acids: CASRPAQGQGNQPQHF. The CDR3 DNA is TGTGCCAGTAGACCCGCGCAGGGGCAGGGCAATCAGCCCCAGCATTTT.

This clone was seen a few times. The rearrangement links TRBV19 to TRBJ1-4; 11 bases match TRBD1. The CDR3 is 16 amino acids. Germline-derived CDR1 and CDR2 are LNHDA and SQIVND (reference sequence). V was pared by 6 bases and J by 2 bases, with 5 bases of the junction left unmatched. The CDR3 reads CASRGQGVRTNEKLFF. The CDR3 DNA reads as TGTGCCAGTAGGGGACAGGGGGTACGGACTAATGAAAAACTGTTTTTT.

The rearrangement uses TRBV6-1 and TRBJ2-7; TRBD2 matches at 8 bases. This CDR3 region has 14 residues. Trimming at V came to 2 bases and at J to 5 bases, leaving 5 bases not matched to a gene. In germline, CDR1 is MNHNS, CDR2 SASEGT. The DNA for the CDR3 is TGTGCCAGCAGTGAACCGGCGGGAGGCCACGAGCAGTACTTC. Amino acids: CASSEPAGGHEQYF.

The chain uses TRBV11-2 and TRBJ2-2; D is perhaps TRBD2 (5 bases). CDR1 is SGHAT, CDR2 FQNNGV, per germline. The V and J ends lost 1 base and 1 base respectively, with 7 bases between them. The CDR3 spans 15 residues. CDR3 sequence reads: CASSLGGRNTGELFF. Here the CDR3 DNA reads TGTGCCAGCAGCTTAGGAGGGAGGAACACCGGGGAGCTGTTTTTT.

The rearrangement links TRBV10-2 to TRBJ1-1; D remains unclear. Germline lookup yields CDR1 WSHSY and CDR2 SAAADI. V was pared by 8 bases and J by 5 bases, with 6 bases between. This CDR3 has 10 amino acids. CDR3 region: CASGETEAFF. The CDR3 nucleotides are TGCGCCAGCGGGGAGACTGAAGCTTTCTTT.

This chain links TRBV29-1 with TRBJ2-7, with a possible D match to TRBD1 (5 bases). The germline V gene encodes CDR1 SQVTM and CDR2 ANQGSEA. Trimming shortened V by 4 bases and J by 2 bases, and 12 bases separated the two germline ends. The CDR3 length is 13 residues. Here the CDR3 DNA reads TGCAGCGTTGCGCCACAGGCCACCTACGAGCAGTACTTC. Its protein is CSVAPQATYEQYF.

The chain couples TRBV6-1 to TRBJ2-3; possible D gene TRBD1, 6 bases. The CDR3 covers 16 residues. The germline V and J ends were trimmed by 1 base and 3 bases, with 14 bases remaining between them. Germline lookup yields CDR1 MNHNS and CDR2 SASEGT. CDR3 coding DNA: TGTGCCAGCAGTGAAGATAGGGGACAAGCTACAGATACGCAGTATTTT. It is translated as CASSEDRGQATDTQYF.

This chain links TRBV19 with TRBJ2-7; possibly TRBD1 for D (5 bases). Germline-derived CDR1 and CDR2 are LNHDA and SQIVND (reference sequence). This CDR3 is built from 14 residues. The V end lost 5 bases, the J end lost 10 bases, and 21 bases lay between the germline ends. The CDR3 sequence is CASSSPRTSYAQYF. CDR3 nucleotide sequence: TGTGCCAGTAGTTCCCCTCGGACAAGTTACGCACAGTACTTC.

The chain couples TRBV5-6 to TRBJ1-2; no definite D call. Trimming removed 4 bases at V and 6 bases at J, with 13 bases between. CDR3 size: 13 residues. The germline CDR1 and CDR2 sequences are SGHDT and YYEEEE. The CDR3 DNA follows: TGTGCCAGCAGCCGACGAGGGCGGCATGGCTACACCTTC. As protein: CASSRRGRHGYTF.

This clone was seen a single time. J is TRBJ2-3 and V is TRBV7-2; 8 nucleotides line up with TRBD2. The trim removed 5 bases at V and 5 bases at J, leaving 15 bases unmatched. Germline V gene data show CDR1 as SGHTA and CDR2 as FQGNSA. CDR3 length equals 17 residues. CDR3 sequence: CASSPPGNGGAGDTQYF. The CDR3 region has the DNA TGTGCCAGCAGCCCCCCGGGGAACGGGGGGGCCGGAGATACGCAGTATTTT. Full variable domain (missing parts from reference TRBV7-2 and TRBJ2-3): GAGVSQSPSNKVTEKGKDVELRCDPISGHTALYWYRQSLGQGLEFLIYFQGNSAPDKSGLPSDRFSAERTGGSVSTLTIQRTQQEDSAVYLCASSPPGNGGAGDTQYFGPGTRLTVL.

The V and J genes are TRBV7-2 and TRBJ1-4; 9 bases align to TRBD1. Germline loops: CDR1 SGHTA, CDR2 FQGNSA. Trimming took 4 bases from V and 7 from J; bases not matched to a gene: 7. The CDR3 is made up of 15 amino acids. CDR3 bases: TGTGCCAGCAGCTCAAACAGGGGGCTGGGTGAAAAACTGTTTTTT. Residues: CASSSNRGLGEKLFF.

The chain links TRBV19 to TRBJ1-2; TRBD1 matches 9 bases. The CDR3 is made up of 14 amino acids. Trimming at V came to 5 bases and at J to 4 bases, leaving 5 bases not matched to a gene. Per the germline V gene, CDR1 is LNHDA and CDR2 is SQIVND (reference sequence). In nucleotides, the CDR3 is TGTGCCAGTAGTTCAGGACAGGGGCTCTATGGCTACACCTTC. It is translated as CASSSGQGLYGYTF.